One and the same sample provided the 30 T cell receptor beta chains below, sequenced in a study of post-analysis software for immune sequencing data. Study-wide points: Patients carried five TRBV segments more frequently than controls did, and TRBV5-6, TRBV5-1 and TRBV20-1 were among them.

Built from TCR beta cDNA, the libraries had unique molecular identifiers in them. TCRdb independently ran MiXCR on the PCR reads; one entry per CDR3 protein. The sample lists hundreds of thousands of distinct CDR3 sequences, more than 50% seen once, with approximately 10% in the top ten. Antigens for these TCRs are unknown. The sample comprised blood. Source of these receptors: a girl between 2 and 10 years old with multiple sclerosis.

The rearrangement uses TRBV12-3 or TRBV12-4 and TRBJ2-5, with D possibly being TRBD2 (5 bases). The CDR3 is 11 residues long. Between the trimmed V and J ends, which lost 6 bases and 11 bases, there was a span of 13 bases. The CDR3 reads CASSSSGEQYF. In DNA, the CDR3 is TGTGCCAGCAGCTCCTCTGGGGAGCAGTACTTC.

There are a few counts of this clonotype. V gene TRBV6-5 combines with J gene TRBJ2-5; D not resolved. The CDR3 spans 12 residues. Germline V gene data show CDR1 as MNHEY and CDR2 as SVGAGI. Between the trimmed V and J ends, which lost 2 bases and 4 bases, there was a span of 5 bases. CDR3 sequence reads: CASSYPGETQYF. CDR3 DNA sequence: TGTGCCAGCAGTTACCCGGGAGAGACCCAGTACTTC.

The chain joins TRBV29-1 to TRBJ2-7; 8 nucleotides line up with TRBD2. CDR3 length: 15 amino acids. Looked up from germline, CDR1 is SQVTM and CDR2 is ANQGSEA. With 8 bases clipped from V and 0 bases from J, the junction kept 12 bases outside the gene matches. DNA of the CDR3: TGCAGCCTCTTTCTCCGCGGGGGGAGCTCCTACGAGCAGTACTTC. It is translated as CSLFLRGGSSYEQYF.

This sequence joins TRBV7-6 and TRBJ1-2; 7 bases map to TRBD1. CDR3 length equals 13 residues. CDR1 is SGHVS and CDR2 is FNYEAQ in the germline V gene. V lost 5 bases to trimming and J lost 5 bases; unmatched junction nucleotides: 5. CDR3 bases: TGTGCCAGCAGCCACGGGACAGCATATGGCTACACCTTC. The encoded protein is CASSHGTAYGYTF.

The chain combines TRBV29-1 with TRBJ1-2; D unclear. Germline V CDR1 and CDR2: SQVTM, ANQGSEA. V shed 7 bases and J shed 7 bases, with 16 bases lying between them. This CDR3 contains 12 residues. This CDR3 is CSAQQEGSGYTF. As DNA, the CDR3 is TGCAGCGCGCAACAAGAAGGCTCTGGCTACACCTTC.

The CDR3 loop reads CSALWSGVGNEQFF. The CDR3 region has the DNA TGCAGTGCCCTTTGGAGCGGGGTGGGGAATGAGCAGTTCTTC. The V call is TRBV20-1, the J call TRBJ2-1; 7 bases are shared with TRBD2. The V segment lost 6 bases and the J segment 7 bases; nucleotides outside the gene matches: 12. Germline loops: CDR1 DFQATT, CDR2 SNEGSKA (reference sequence). CDR3 length: 14 residues.

The chain couples TRBV2 to TRBJ2-5, with D possibly TRBD2 on 5 matching bases. The CDR3 is 15 residues long. Germline V lookup: CDR1 SNHLY, CDR2 FYNNEI. V was pared by 3 bases and J by 4 bases, with 15 bases between. This CDR3 reads CASSDWWQAGETQYF. For the CDR3, the DNA is TGTGCCAGCAGTGATTGGTGGCAGGCGGGAGAGACCCAGTACTTC.

This clonotype was seen a few times. V usage is TRBV4-1 and J usage is TRBJ1-2, with D unresolved. V gave up 0 bases and J gave up 1 base, with 18 bases separating them. Germline CDR1 MGHRA, CDR2 YSYEKL. CDR3 size: 18 residues. CDR3 region: CASSQDPLVLSGNYGYTF. For the CDR3, the DNA is TGCGCCAGCAGCCAAGATCCCCTAGTGTTATCGGGTAACTATGGCTACACCTTC.

The V call is TRBV16, the J call TRBJ2-3; D is unresolved. Germline-derived CDR1 and CDR2 are KGHSY and FQNENV. The V gene lost 0 bases and the J gene lost 0 bases, with 13 bases spanning the gap. The length of the CDR3 is 17 residues. CDR3 nucleotide sequence: TGTGCCAGCAGCCAATCGATGGGCTCTTCTAGCACAGATACGCAGTATTTT. Residues: CASSQSMGSSSTDTQYF.

The chain carries TRBV6-5 and TRBJ1-1; D unclear. CDR1 and CDR2 from the germline V gene are MNHEY and SVGAGI. The V and J ends lost 6 bases and 0 bases respectively, with 14 bases between them. The CDR3 runs to 15 residues. CDR3 loop: CASRSISALNTEAFF. The DNA for the CDR3 is TGTGCCAGCAGGTCAATTTCGGCCCTGAACACTGAAGCTTTCTTT.

The genes are TRBV3-1 and TRBJ2-3; the match to TRBD2 covers 9 bases. V shed 11 bases and J 4 bases; nucleotides not matched to a gene: 4. The CDR3 spans 12 residues. CDR1 LGHDT and CDR2 YNNKEL come from the germline V gene (reference sequence). CDR3 coding DNA: TGTGCCGGCGGGAGGGCCCCAGATACGCAGTATTTT. Protein product: CAGGRAPDTQYF.

This chain joins TRBV4-1 and TRBJ2-1, with 9 bases matching TRBD2. Germline CDR1 reads MGHRA; CDR2 reads YSYEKL. V lost 5 bases to trimming and J lost 7 bases; unmatched junction nucleotides: 12. The CDR3 spans 16 residues. CDR3 loop: CASSDTREGLRNEQFF. In nucleotides, the CDR3 is TGCGCCAGCAGCGACACGCGGGAGGGCCTACGTAATGAGCAGTTCTTC.

A few counts support this clonotype. The chain couples TRBV6-5 to TRBJ2-2; 8 bases align to TRBD1. The germline V gene encodes CDR1 MNHEY and CDR2 SVGAGI. The CDR3 extends over 16 amino acids. The V and J ends lost 4 bases and 4 bases, in that order; junction bases with no gene match: 8. Written as DNA, the CDR3 is TGTGCCAGCAGTTCTCCGACAGGGGACATCACCGGGGAGCTGTTTTTT. Residues: CASSSPTGDITGELFF.

This chain joins TRBV12-3 or TRBV12-4 and TRBJ1-3; D might be TRBD1 (5 bases). Between the trimmed V and J ends, which lost 0 bases and 3 bases, there was a span of 9 bases. This CDR3 has 15 residues. The CDR3 sequence: CASSLAGTVGNTIYF. Written as DNA, the CDR3 is TGTGCCAGCAGTTTAGCCGGGACGGTTGGAAACACCATATATTTT.

This clonotype was detected once. V is TRBV20-1 and J is TRBJ2-1; TRBD2 agrees at 8 bases. Losses at the gene ends were 0 bases for V and 5 bases for J; bases not matched to a gene: 6. CDR1 and CDR2 from the germline V gene are DFQATT and SNEGSKA (reference sequence). CDR3 size: 15 residues. CDR3 DNA sequence: TGCAGTGCTAGAGATATTCGGGGGGGCAACAATGAGCAGTTCTTC. Translated, it gives CSARDIRGGNNEQFF.

This chain links TRBV3-1 with TRBJ2-4; 9 positions agree with TRBD1. The J call may be mistaken, given a closer DNA end match to TRBJ2-7. Looked up from germline, CDR1 is LGHDT and CDR2 is YNNKEL (reference sequence). The CDR3 runs to 14 residues. CDR3 nucleotides: TGTGCCAGCACCCCGGACAGGGGAACCTACGAGCAGTACTTC. Protein: CASTPDRGTYEQYF.

The chain couples TRBV12-3 or TRBV12-4 to TRBJ2-5, with 10 nucleotides matching TRBD1. The last part of the DNA fits TRBJ2-7 better; the J call may be wrong. The CDR3 is made up of 15 amino acids. The CDR3 here is CASRDPGQGFYEQYF. DNA of the CDR3: TGTGCCAGCAGGGATCCGGGACAGGGGTTCTACGAGCAGTACTTC.

The rearrangement uses TRBV5-4 and TRBJ2-5, with TRBD1 matching over 9 bases. Germline V gene data show CDR1 as SGHNT and CDR2 as YYREEE (reference sequence). The CDR3 extends over 13 amino acids. V lost 9 bases, J lost 11 bases, and 14 bases stayed unmatched. This CDR3 reads CATRDRVDNEQYF. The CDR3 coding sequence is TGTGCCACCAGGGACAGGGTAGACAATGAGCAGTACTTC.

This chain joins TRBV24-1 and TRBJ2-3, with 8 bases aligning to TRBD1. V lost 4 bases, J lost 0 bases, and 5 bases stayed unmatched. The germline V gene has CDR1 KGHDR and CDR2 SFDVKD. This CDR3 has 16 amino acids. Here the CDR3 DNA reads TGTGCCACCAGTGACCCGGGACAGGCAAGCACAGATACGCAGTATTTT. This gives the protein CATSDPGQASTDTQYF.

This clonotype was observed a few times. The chain couples TRBV29-1 to TRBJ2-7; 8 positions agree with TRBD1. The CDR3 has 15 residues. After removal of 6 bases from V and 2 bases from J, the junction contained 12 bases not matched to a gene. In germline, CDR1 is SQVTM, CDR2 ANQGSEA. CDR3: CSVSAWTGTAYEQYF. CDR3 bases: TGCAGCGTATCCGCGTGGACAGGGACTGCCTACGAGCAGTACTTC.

The J gene is TRBJ2-1, the V gene TRBV29-1; D possibly corresponds to TRBD2 (6 bases). The CDR3 consists of 14 residues. Deletions cut 2 bases from V and 0 bases from J, with 8 bases between. The germline CDR1 and CDR2 sequences are SQVTM and ANQGSEA. The CDR3 loop reads CSVESGGSYNEQFF. As DNA, the CDR3 is TGCAGCGTTGAATCCGGGGGCTCCTACAATGAGCAGTTCTTC.

This clonotype occurred a few times. The chain has TRBV6-1 and TRBJ2-5; no firm D call. CDR3 length: 16 amino acids. Per germline, CDR1 MNHNS and CDR2 SASEGT. Trimming cost V 6 bases and J 2 bases, with 19 bases left between them. The CDR3 DNA reads TGTGCCAGCAGCGACCTACAGAAGAGGCCGCAAGAGACCCAGTACTTC. Translating gives CASSDLQKRPQETQYF.

The gene calls are TRBV7-2 and TRBJ2-3; tentative D call: TRBD2 (7 bases). This CDR3 is built from 16 residues. Germline V gene lookup returns CDR1 SGHTA and CDR2 FQGNSA. V was pared by 5 bases and J by 1 base, with 16 bases between. CDR3 nucleotides: TGTGCCAGCAGCAGGAGTGGGGGGGCTGGCACAGATACGCAGTATTTT. The encoded protein is CASSRSGGAGTDTQYF.

The chain joins TRBV5-1 to TRBJ1-1; a weak D match, TRBD1 (5 bases). The germline V gene has CDR1 SGHRS and CDR2 YFSETQ. The CDR3 runs to 15 residues. V was trimmed by 0 bases and J by 0 bases, leaving 9 bases between them. DNA of the CDR3: TGCGCCAGCAGCTTGGAGGCCAGGGTGAACACTGAAGCTTTCTTT. It yields the protein CASSLEARVNTEAFF.

This clonotype was recorded once. V is TRBV6-6 and J is TRBJ2-7; TRBD2 agrees at 7 bases. Trimming at V came to 1 base and at J to 2 bases, leaving 5 bases not matched to a gene. The V gene's germline CDR1 is MNHNY and CDR2 SVGAGI (reference sequence). This CDR3 is built from 15 residues. DNA for the CDR3: TGTGCCAGCAGTTACTGGGGCGGGGGACCCTACGAGCAGTACTTC. It is translated as CASSYWGGGPYEQYF.

This chain connects TRBV7-2 to TRBJ2-2; 9 bases fit TRBD2. From germline, CDR1 is SGHTA and CDR2 FQGNSA. CDR3 length equals 17 residues. Unmatched junction bases numbered 10, after V lost 1 base and J lost 7 bases. The CDR3, as DNA: TGTGCCAGCAGCTTAGTTTGGAGCGGGGGGCCAAGCGGGGAGCTGTTTTTT. It translates to CASSLVWSGGPSGELFF.

The J gene is TRBJ2-1, the V gene TRBV4-1; 13 bases align to TRBD2. Germline V gene data show CDR1 as MGHRA and CDR2 as YSYEKL. V lost 2 bases, J lost 7 bases, and 5 bases stayed unmatched. The CDR3 runs to 16 residues. The CDR3 region is CASSQRTSGSINEQFF. CDR3 bases: TGCGCCAGCAGCCAAAGGACTAGCGGGAGTATTAATGAGCAGTTCTTC.

The rearrangement uses TRBV29-1 and TRBJ2-1; perhaps D is TRBD1 or TRBD2 (5 bases each). The CDR3 contains 14 residues. V was pared by 2 bases and J by 6 bases, with 14 bases between. Per the germline V gene, CDR1 is SQVTM and CDR2 is ANQGSEA. CDR3 bases: TGCAGCGTTGAACCGACGGGGCTTGGCAATGAGCAGTTCTTC. Translated, it gives CSVEPTGLGNEQFF.

This clonotype was detected only a few times. This chain joins TRBV6-2 or TRBV6-3 and TRBJ2-3; perhaps D is TRBD1 or TRBD2 (5 bases each). Trimming left V 6 bases short and J 1 base short, with 11 bases between. Germline V gives CDR1 MNHEY, CDR2 SVGEGT. This CDR3 has 14 amino acids. CDR3 loop: CASRRGTGTDTQYF. In DNA form, the CDR3 reads TGTGCCAGCAGACGTGGGACGGGCACAGATACGCAGTATTTT.

V gene TRBV11-2 combines with J gene TRBJ2-4; D may correspond to TRBD1 or TRBD2 (5 bases each). The J call could be wrong; TRBJ2-7 is a better fit for the DNA end. CDR1 is SGHAT, CDR2 FQNNGV, per germline. The CDR3 totals 15 residues. The CDR3 here is CASSLGTGSRGEQYF. CDR3 DNA: TGTGCCAGCAGCTTAGGTACAGGCTCGAGGGGCGAGCAGTACTTC.